These T cell receptor beta chains were read from a single sample in a study of blood T cell repertoires in COVID-19. Sequenced by immunoSEQ multiplex PCR; TCRdb stores in-frame clones only, minus some. The sample shows 200,000 or so clones, approximately 80% of them seen only once. Sequenced: peripheral blood. The receptors were gathered from a human donor with acute or convalescent COVID-19. The donor label of this sample is uncertain. The CDR3 runs from the conserved cysteine through the conserved F or W. Each record gives: D gene, J gene, clone size, V gene, CDR3 DNA, CDR3 protein. A D gene is named only where the DNA matches it firmly. Rows may omit the clone size; those that give it use once, few, many or a size class.

>TRBD1|TRBJ2-2|.|TRBV2
TGTGCCAGCAGCGAAACCGGGACAGCCAACACCGGGGAGCTGTTTTTT
CASSETGTANTGELFF
>TRBD2|TRBJ2-3|.|TRBV5-4
TGTGCCAGCAGCCCCGGGGGACTAGCGGGAGCGACAGATACGCAGTATTTT
CASSPGGLAGATDTQYF
>.|TRBJ1-1|.|TRBV6-5
TGTGCCAGCAGTTACTCGGCCAGCACTGAAGCTTTCTTT
CASSYSASTEAFF
>TRBD2|TRBJ2-1|.|TRBV5-6
TGTGCCAGCAGCCTGGCAGCGGGAGGGATATACAATGAGCAGTTCTTC
CASSLAAGGIYNEQFF
>TRBD2|TRBJ2-2|.|TRBV10-2
TGCGCCAGCAACTCAGGCAGCGGGAGTAGGGCCGGGGAGCTGTTTTTT
CASNSGSGSRAGELFF
>TRBD1|TRBJ1-1|.|TRBV18
TGTGCCAGCTCCCGTACAGGGGGCACTGAAGCTTTCTTT
CASSRTGGTEAFF
>TRBD2|TRBJ2-1|.|TRBV5-1
TGCGCCAGCAGCTTGGACGGGGGGACCTACAATGAGCAGTTCTTC
CASSLDGGTYNEQFF
>TRBD2|TRBJ2-7|.|TRBV30
TGTGCCTGGAGTCTCGGACTAGCGGGCTACGAGCAGTACTTC
CAWSLGLAGYEQYF
>.|TRBJ2-7|few|TRBV10-1
TGCGCCAGCAGTGATCCGGGGGGCCACGAGCAGTACTTC
CASSDPGGHEQYF
>.|TRBJ1-5|few|TRBV7-6
TGTGCCAGCAGCCCTAGGACAGCAACTCAGAACAATCAGCCCCAGCATTTT
CASSPRTATQNNQPQHF
>.|TRBJ2-2|.|TRBV5-1
TGCGCCAGCAGCTTGGAAGGCGGGGCTAACACCGGGGAGCTGTTTTTT
CASSLEGGANTGELFF
>TRBD2|TRBJ2-1|.|TRBV6-6
TGTGCCAGCAGTCGTTTTGGGACTAGCGGGAGCTCCTACAATGAGCAGTTCTTC
CASSRFGTSGSSYNEQFF
>TRBD2|TRBJ2-7|.|TRBV3-1/TRBV3-2
TGTGCCAGCAGCCAAACTAGCGGGGCCTACGAGCAGTACTTC
CASSQTSGAYEQYF
>.|TRBJ2-3|many|TRBV6-5
TGTGCCAGCAGTTACTTGGCAGGGAGCACAGATACGCAGTATTTT
CASSYLAGSTDTQYF
>TRBD1|TRBJ1-1|.|TRBV3-1/TRBV3-2
TGTGCCAGCAGCCGGGGACAGGTTAATACTGAAGCTTTCTTT
CASSRGQVNTEAFF
>TRBD2|TRBJ2-7|.|TRBV2
TGTGCCAGCAGTAGACTAGCGGGAGGGGGCTACGAGCAGTACTTC
CASSRLAGGGYEQYF
>.|TRBJ1-2|.|TRBV20-1
TGCAGTGCTAGGCGGGACTATGGCTACACCTTC
CSARRDYGYTF
>TRBD1|TRBJ2-3|.|TRBV24-1
TGTGCCACCAGTGAGTACGACTACAGGGGATCAGAACCCACAGATACGCAGTATTTT
CATSEYDYRGSEPTDTQYF
>.|TRBJ2-3|.|TRBV24-1
TGTGCCACCAGTGACCCGCCCCGGGATACGCAGTATTTT
CATSDPPRDTQYF
>TRBD1|TRBJ2-7|.|TRBV5-1
TGCGCCAGCAGCTTGGTCCAGGGGGCATACGAGCAGTACTTC
CASSLVQGAYEQYF
>.|TRBJ2-7|.|TRBV5-8
TGTGCCAGCAGCTTGGGACCCACAGGGTACGAGCAGTACTTC
CASSLGPTGYEQYF
>TRBD1|TRBJ2-3|.|TRBV11-1
TGTGCCAGCAGTGCCGGGACAGGACCCACAGATACGCAGTATTTT
CASSAGTGPTDTQYF
>TRBD1|TRBJ2-1|.|TRBV30
TGTGCCTGGAGGACTCCCGGGACAGGGGGGGGTGAGCAGTTCTTC
CAWRTPGTGGGEQFF
>.|TRBJ1-5|.|TRBV10-3
TGTGCCAGCCAGGACGGGGGTAATCAGCCCCAGCATTTT
CASQDGGNQPQHF
>TRBD2|TRBJ2-7|.|TRBV5-6
TGTGCCAGCAGCGGCGGGACTAGCGGGAAGGGCTACGAGCAGTACTTC
CASSGGTSGKGYEQYF
>TRBD1|TRBJ2-1|.|TRBV2
TGTGCCAGCAGTCCGGAGACAGGGTATTCCTACAATGAGCAGTTCTTC
CASSPETGYSYNEQFF
>TRBD1|TRBJ1-1|.|TRBV25-1
TGTGCCAGCGGCGACAGGGGTACTGAAGCTTTCTTT
CASGDRGTEAFF